The sequence of this T cell receptor beta chain was determined in a study of CD8 T cells in Susac syndrome. V dropped 0 bases and J dropped 5 bases, with 11 bases sitting between them. The CDR3 spans 14 residues. Germline CDR1 reads SQVTM; CDR2 reads ANQGSEA. Reverse transcription of roughly 0.45 to 1 ug RNA was performed with random hexamers. Coverage of TCR beta CDR3 amplification by immunoSEQ multiplex PCR extended to 54 Vbeta and 13 Jbeta. TCRdb fed the immunoSEQ multiplex PCR reads into MiXCR, producing one record per CDR3 protein. The sample has about 300,000 distinct CDR3 sequences, just over 90% seen once. The T cells that were sequenced for TCR beta were CD8+ and CD4+ cells from blood. The patients serving as multiple sclerosis controls were treatment-naive. They had stable or active relapsing-remitting disease and fulfilled revised McDonald criteria.

The chain combines TRBV29-1 with TRBJ1-3; D gene uncertain. This receptor was obtained from a human donor with multiple sclerosis. Sequenced sample: CD4+ T cells from PBMCs. The CDR3 sequence is CSVEDSGSRNTIYF. The CDR3 DNA is TGCAGCGTTGAAGATAGCGGATCCCGAAACACCATATATTTT.